One sample yielded the 23 T cell receptor beta chains listed below, sequenced in a study of blood T cells in healthy people across ages. Primers used in a second PCR of roughly 6 to 12 cycles were a sample-barcoded 5' primer and a J-beta primer mix. TCRdb fed the 5' RACE reads into MiXCR, producing one record per CDR3 protein. The sample consists of around 700,000 distinct CDR3 sequences, roughly 25% of them appearing once. These data were likewise used in another study, on T cells of mothers and their children.

The specimen was blood. These receptors were obtained from a boy aged 5-17 years in good health.

This clonotype appeared many times. The chain joins TRBV7-6 to TRBJ2-5, with 11 nucleotides matching TRBD1. The DNA matches TRBJ2-7 better at its end, which makes the J call doubtful. The CDR3 has 15 amino acids. The V gene's germline CDR1 is SGHVS and CDR2 FNYEAQ. The CDR3: CASSYGQGAGYEQYF. CDR3 bases: TGTGCCAGCAGCTATGGACAGGGGGCAGGTTACGAGCAGTACTTC.

At least ten counts were recorded for this clonotype. The chain has TRBV12-3 or TRBV12-4 and TRBJ2-2; TRBD2 might be the D (6 bases). V was cut by 6 bases and J by 2 bases, with 10 bases left in between. The length of the CDR3 is 14 residues. CDR3 protein: CASSYSGNTGELFF. The CDR3 region has the DNA TGTGCCAGCAGCTATAGCGGTAACACCGGGGAGCTGTTTTTT.

The genes are TRBV19 and TRBJ2-4; D may match TRBD1 or TRBD2 (5 bases each). The length of the CDR3 is 15 residues. Trimming shortened V by 9 bases and J by 1 base, and 16 bases separated the two germline ends. The germline V gene encodes CDR1 LNHDA and CDR2 SQIVND (reference sequence). The CDR3 loop is CASSGTDLAKNIQYF. CDR3 sequence (DNA): TGTGCCAGCTCCGGGACCGATCTTGCCAAAAACATTCAGTACTTC.

This clonotype was seen ten or more times. One junction end does not reproduce the germline sequence, and a read error may be involved. This chain joins TRBV2 and TRBJ2-7; D gene ambiguous. The CDR3 runs to 12 residues. Germline V gives CDR1 SNHLY, CDR2 FYNNEI. The DNA for the CDR3 is TGCGCCAGCAGTGAGGCCAGCTACGAGCAGTACTTC. Its protein is CASSEASYEQYF.

The V gene is TRBV2, the J gene TRBJ2-4, with 8 bases identical to TRBD1. Germline lookup yields CDR1 SNHLY and CDR2 FYNNEI. The CDR3 runs 16 residues. Trimming at V came to 3 bases and at J to 0 bases, leaving 4 bases not matched to a gene. CDR3 in amino acids: CASSDRTGLAKNIQYF. DNA for the CDR3: TGTGCCAGCAGTGACCGGACAGGGTTAGCCAAAAACATTCAGTACTTC.

This chain connects TRBV28 to TRBJ2-5; D remains unclear. CDR1 MDHEN and CDR2 SYDVKM come from the germline V gene. This CDR3 has 14 amino acids. The V and J ends lost 3 bases and 0 bases respectively, with 8 bases between them. CDR3 nucleotide sequence: TGTGCCAGCAGTTTTGAACAGAACCAAGAGACCCAGTACTTC. Translation: CASSFEQNQETQYF.

The CDR3: CASRITGGNQPQHF. Here the CDR3 DNA reads TGTGCCAGCAGGATAACAGGGGGAAATCAGCCCCAGCATTTT. This chain joins TRBV6-9 and TRBJ1-5; 8 nucleotides agree with TRBD1. This CDR3 is 14 amino acids long. Trimming at V came to 6 bases and at J to 4 bases, leaving 5 bases not matched to a gene. From germline, CDR1 is MNHGY and CDR2 SVAAGI.

The chain carries TRBV9 and TRBJ1-6, with a tentative D call TRBD1 (6 bases). The CDR3 consists of 17 residues. From germline, CDR1 is SGDLS and CDR2 YYNGEE. V was shortened by 3 bases and J by 8 bases, with 21 bases between the two germline ends. The CDR3 region is CASSGIDRKTPYSPLHF. The CDR3 nucleotides read TGTGCCAGCAGCGGAATCGACAGGAAGACCCCCTATTCACCCCTCCACTTT.

J is TRBJ2-7 and V is TRBV7-6, with D possibly matching TRBD2 (5 bases). The germline gives CDR1 SGHVS, CDR2 FNYEAQ. The CDR3 has 18 amino acids. Trimming shortened V by 5 bases and J by 2 bases, and 25 bases separated the two germline ends. The CDR3 DNA sequence: TGTGCCAGCAGCCCCGGGCTGGTATCGGGGAGCAGCGCCTACGAGCAGTACTTC. Translating it yields CASSPGLVSGSSAYEQYF.

The chain links TRBV3-1 to TRBJ2-7; 13 nucleotides align to TRBD2. Germline assignment: CDR1 LGHDT and CDR2 YNNKEL (reference sequence). CDR3 length: 16 residues. Trimming took 4 bases from V and 5 from J; bases not matched to a gene: 8. The CDR3 protein is CASSPQPGTSGNEQYF. CDR3 coding DNA: TGTGCCAGCAGCCCTCAGCCGGGGACTAGCGGGAACGAGCAGTACTTC.

The chain carries TRBV20-1 and TRBJ1-2, with D maybe TRBD1 (5 bases). Trimming stripped 1 base from V and 2 bases from J, with 8 bases between. In germline, CDR1 is DFQATT, CDR2 SNEGSKA (reference sequence). This CDR3 is 13 amino acids long. The CDR3 spells CSARVPGNYGYTF. The CDR3 coding sequence is TGCAGTGCTAGAGTTCCAGGGAACTATGGCTACACCTTC.

This clonotype was seen once. This chain links TRBV7-2 with TRBJ2-1; 7 positions match TRBD2. Germline CDR1 is SGHTA and CDR2 is FQGNSA. This CDR3 is built from 15 residues. V lost 3 bases, J lost 3 bases, and 5 bases stayed unmatched. This CDR3 is CASSFGSGIYNEQFF. DNA for the CDR3: TGTGCCAGCAGCTTCGGAAGCGGGATCTACAATGAGCAGTTCTTC.

Note on this clonotype: The CDR3 does not end in the conserved phenylalanine or tryptophan, so this is likely a read error. V gene TRBV2 combines with J gene TRBJ1-1; TRBD1 matches at 10 bases. With V trimmed by 4 bases and J by 7 bases, 9 bases remained unmatched. The CDR3 length is 15 residues. Per germline, CDR1 SNHLY and CDR2 FYNNEI. Here the CDR3 reads CASSGPGQGKGEAFL. CDR3 nucleotides: TGTGCCAGCAGTGGACCGGGACAGGGGAAAGGTGAAGCTTTCCTT.

For this clonotype: Compared with germline, one end of the junction differs, possibly owing to a read error. The V and J genes are TRBV3-1 and TRBJ2-5; TRBD2 aligns across 7 bases. The J call may be incorrect, as the DNA end agrees better with TRBJ2-1. Germline lookup yields CDR1 LGHDT and CDR2 YNNKEL (reference sequence). CDR3 size: 13 residues. CDR3: CARSQQMREEQFF. CDR3 DNA: TGTGCCCGCAGCCAACAAATGCGGGAGGAGCAGTTCTTC.

The genes are TRBV20-1 and TRBJ2-5, with 7 bases fitting TRBD2. CDR1 is DFQATT, CDR2 SNEGSKA, per germline (reference sequence). The junction had 7 bases not matched to a gene; V was cut back by 7 bases and J by 5 bases. The CDR3 length is 12 residues. CDR3 sequence reads: CSGRGRDETQYF. The CDR3 region has the DNA TGCAGTGGGAGAGGGAGGGACGAGACCCAGTACTTC.

This clonotype was counted only a few times. The rearrangement uses TRBV5-1 and TRBJ2-7; 8 bases align to TRBD1. V was clipped by 0 bases and J by 5 bases; unmatched bases: 7. CDR3 size: 15 residues. Germline V lookup: CDR1 SGHRS, CDR2 YFSETQ. The CDR3 spells CASSLEAGGQDEQYF. The CDR3 DNA is TGCGCCAGCAGCTTGGAGGCAGGGGGCCAGGACGAGCAGTACTTC. Looking up the rest from reference TRBV5-1 and TRBJ2-7 gives the full variable domain: KAGVTQTPRYLIKTRGQQVTLSCSPISGHRSVSWYQQTPGQGLQFLFEYFSETQRNKGNFPGRFSGRQFSNSRSEMNVSTLELGDSALYLCASSLEAGGQDEQYFGPGTRLTVT.

This clonotype appeared a few times. This chain links TRBV4-1 with TRBJ2-5, with D perhaps TRBD2 (5 bases). There are 16 residues in the CDR3. Germline CDR1 reads MGHRA; CDR2 reads YSYEKL. Trimming left V 0 bases short and J 5 bases short, with 16 bases between. The CDR3 DNA follows: TGCGCCAGCAGCCAAGACCCAGTGGAGGTGGGGGAGACCCAGTACTTC. Its protein is CASSQDPVEVGETQYF.

CDR3 DNA sequence: TGTGCCAGCAGCTTAGTCCCCAGTGGGGAAAAACTGTTTTTT. Translation: CASSLVPSGEKLFF. This chain connects TRBV7-2 to TRBJ1-4; no reliable D call. V lost 1 base and J lost 8, with 11 bases in between. This CDR3 contains 14 residues. CDR1 SGHTA and CDR2 FQGNSA come from the germline V gene. The whole variable domain, filled in from reference TRBV7-2 and TRBJ1-4, reads GAGVSQSPSNKVTEKGKDVELRCDPISGHTALYWYRQSLGQGLEFLIYFQGNSAPDKSGLPSDRFSAERTGGSVSTLTIQRTQQEDSAVYLCASSLVPSGEKLFFGSGTQLSVL.

The gene calls are TRBV20-1 and TRBJ2-5, with 11 bases aligning to TRBD2. With 8 bases clipped from V and 6 bases from J, the junction kept 17 bases outside the gene matches. CDR1 and CDR2 (germline): DFQATT, SNEGSKA (reference sequence). The CDR3 covers 16 residues. In DNA, the CDR3 is TGCAGTATGGGGGTAGCGGGAGGGCCAGGGGGACAGACCCAGTACTTC. It specifies CSMGVAGGPGGQTQYF.

The J gene is TRBJ1-2, the V gene TRBV29-1, with 7 positions matching TRBD1. Per the germline V gene, CDR1 is SQVTM and CDR2 is ANQGSEA. V lost 6 bases and J lost 8; bases outside the gene matches: 12. The CDR3 sequence is 13 residues long. The CDR3 here is CSVPGQERGGYTF. The CDR3 DNA reads as TGCAGCGTGCCCGGACAGGAGAGAGGCGGCTACACCTTC.

The chain recombines TRBV6-6 with TRBJ2-5; maybe TRBD1 (5 bases). The DNA end is more similar to TRBJ2-7, so the J call may be wrong. CDR1 MNHNY and CDR2 SVGAGI come from the germline V gene (reference sequence). The CDR3 extends over 13 amino acids. In nucleotides, the CDR3 is TGTGCCAGCAGTCGACAGTCACGATCCGAGCAGTACTTC. Its translation: CASSRQSRSEQYF.

This clonotype was detected a few times. V is TRBV29-1 and J is TRBJ2-1, with D perhaps being TRBD1 or TRBD2 (5 bases each). CDR3 length: 13 residues. V was trimmed by 4 bases and J by 7 bases, leaving 14 bases between them. Germline CDR1 reads SQVTM; CDR2 reads ANQGSEA. The chain's CDR3 is CSVVGVNKNEQFF. The CDR3 coding sequence is TGCAGCGTTGTGGGGGTAAATAAAAATGAGCAGTTCTTC.

The rearrangement uses TRBV3-1 and TRBJ1-2; a weak D match, TRBD1 (6 bases). This CDR3 region has 13 residues. CDR1 and CDR2 from the germline V gene are LGHDT and YNNKEL (reference sequence). Between the trimmed V and J ends, which lost 5 bases and 2 bases, there was a span of 9 bases. The chain's CDR3 is CASSMGQNYGYTF. Written as DNA, the CDR3 is TGTGCCAGCAGCATGGGACAAAACTATGGCTACACCTTC.